The rows below give T cell receptor beta chains drawn from one sample of a study of blood T cells in healthy people across ages. Using its own MiXCR run on the 5' RACE reads, TCRdb lists one record per CDR3 protein. The sample consists of about 1.8 million distinct CDR3 sequences, about 49% of them appearing once. The sample consisted of blood. The receptor source for this set is a woman aged 35 to 49 in good health. CDR3s include the opening cysteine and the closing phenylalanine or tryptophan. Fields, in order: J gene, V gene, clone size, D gene, CDR3 DNA, CDR3 protein. D genes are given only for firm matches. Only some rows state a clone size, as once, few, many or a class for expanded clones.

>TRBJ2-1|TRBV12-3/TRBV12-4|-|-
TGTGCCAGCAGATTTTCCCCCCTGACTAGCTACAATGAGCAGTTCTTC
CASRFSPLTSYNEQFF
>TRBJ2-1|TRBV5-1|-|TRBD1
TGCGCCAGCAGCTTGGTGGCGGGGACAGGCGGCAATGAGCAGTTCTTC
CASSLVAGTGGNEQFF
>TRBJ2-1|TRBV7-2|-|-
TGTGCCAGCAGTGCCTCTTTTCCCCATGAGCAGTTCTTC
CASSASFPHEQFF
>TRBJ1-2|TRBV27|few|-
TGTGCCAGCAGTCTGCAAATCCACGGGGGGTATGGCTACACCTTC
CASSLQIHGGYGYTF
>TRBJ2-5|TRBV5-1|-|-
TGCGCCAGCAGCGGGTACGTCGGGGCCGAAGAGACCCAGTACTTC
CASSGYVGAEETQYF
>TRBJ2-5|TRBV20-1|-|TRBD1
TGCAGTGCTAGCGAAATGATCCTGGGACAGGGGCAAGAGACCCAGTACTTC
CSASEMILGQGQETQYF
>TRBJ2-5|TRBV6-5|-|TRBD1
TGTGCCAGCAGGTACGACAGGGGAGAAGAGACCCAGTACTTC
CASRYDRGEETQYF
>TRBJ2-3|TRBV15|-|TRBD2
TGTGCCACCAGCAGAGATCCTAGCGGGGGAAGCACAGATACGCAGTATTTT
CATSRDPSGGSTDTQYF
>TRBJ1-4|TRBV7-8|-|-
TGTGCCAGCAGCTTACTAGGGCGGGAAAAACTGTTTTTT
CASSLLGREKLFF
>TRBJ1-2|TRBV29-1|-|TRBD1
TGCAGCGTTGTCCTCGGGACAGGGAATGGCTACACCTTC
CSVVLGTGNGYTF
>TRBJ2-3|TRBV27|few|TRBD2
TGTGCCAGCAGTTACGGGAGGAGCAGCACAGATACGCAGTATTTT
CASSYGRSSTDTQYF